Shown below are 20 T cell receptor beta chains from a single sample sequenced in a study of cytomegalovirus exposure and HLA in healthy donors. 13 Jbeta primers and 60 Vbeta primers were used for the PCR. Some clones are missing from TCRdb's copy, which holds only in-frame ones; the method was immunoSEQ multiplex PCR. The data hold 95,000 or so clones, with roughly two thirds observed a single time. Sequencing input: PBMCs. These receptors all come from a woman in her forties or fifties in good health and CMV-seropositive.

This chain connects TRBV7-2 to TRBJ2-3, with 9 positions matching TRBD2. Per the germline V gene, CDR1 is SGHTA and CDR2 is FQGNSA. The CDR3 contains 15 residues. Germline trimming cut 1 base from V and 4 bases from J; bases unmatched to any gene: 3. CDR3 in amino acids: CASSLGGRASDTQYF. As DNA, the CDR3 is TGTGCCAGCAGCTTAGGCGGGAGGGCGTCAGATACGCAGTATTTT. Complete variable domain (other parts from reference TRBV7-2 and TRBJ2-3): GAGVSQSPSNKVTEKGKDVELRCDPISGHTALYWYRQSLGQGLEFLIYFQGNSAPDKSGLPSDRFSAERTGGSVSTLTIQRTQQEDSAVYLCASSLGGRASDTQYFGPGTRLTVL.

A few counts support this clone. The V call is TRBV4-1, the J call TRBJ1-1; D remains unclear. The CDR3 extends over 14 amino acids. Trimming left V 2 bases short and J 12 bases short, with 19 bases between. The germline V gene has CDR1 MGHRA and CDR2 YSYEKL. DNA for the CDR3: TGCGCCAGCAGCCAATCCATCCTTATCGAGGGAACTTTCTTT. This codes for CASSQSILIEGTFF.

By its share, this clone is large. The chain links TRBV7-3 to TRBJ2-7; 9 bases match TRBD1. From germline, CDR1 is SGHTA and CDR2 FQGTGA. The CDR3 contains 14 residues. The junction had 5 bases not matched to a gene; V was cut back by 5 bases and J by 3 bases. The CDR3 DNA reads as TGTGCCAGCAGCGTTACAGGGGGCGGCTACGAGCAGTACTTC. Translated: CASSVTGGGYEQYF. The complete variable domain, with remaining parts taken from reference TRBV7-3 and TRBJ2-7, reads GAGVSQTPSNKVTEKGKYVELRCDPISGHTALYWYRQSLGQGPEFLIYFQGTGAADDSGLPNDRFFAVRPEGSVSTLKIQRTERGDSAVYLCASSVTGGGYEQYFGPGTRLTVT.

The rearrangement links TRBV27 to TRBJ1-5, with D hard to call. Per the germline V gene, CDR1 is MNHEY and CDR2 is SMNVEV (reference sequence). The V and J ends lost 3 bases and 0 bases respectively, with 15 bases between them. There are 17 residues in the CDR3. The CDR3 loop reads CASSFFPPSNSNQPQHF. The CDR3 nucleotides read TGTGCCAGCAGTTTTTTCCCACCCTCTAATAGCAATCAGCCCCAGCATTTT.

V usage is TRBV29-1 and J usage is TRBJ1-1; 9 positions agree with TRBD1. Trimming removed 4 bases from V and 4 bases from J; junction bases left unmatched: 10. CDR1 and CDR2 (germline): SQVTM, ANQGSEA. The length of the CDR3 is 15 residues. DNA for the CDR3: TGCAGCGTTGGGGCCGGGACAGGGTACGGCACTGAAGCTTTCTTT. This translates into CSVGAGTGYGTEAFF.

The chain couples TRBV11-2 to TRBJ2-7, with 13 bases that match TRBD2. Looked up from germline, CDR1 is SGHAT and CDR2 is FQNNGV. CDR3 size: 18 residues. V dropped 5 bases and J dropped 0; count of bases not matched to a gene: 10. The CDR3 region is CASSARGTSGIFSYEQYF. In DNA form, the CDR3 reads TGTGCCAGCAGCGCAAGAGGGACTAGCGGGATCTTCTCCTACGAGCAGTACTTC.

This chain links TRBV10-2 with TRBJ1-2, with D perhaps matching TRBD1 (5 bases). The CDR3 is 13 residues long. Trimming took 0 bases from V and 7 from J, leaving 9 bases between them. Germline loops: CDR1 WSHSY, CDR2 SAAADI. The chain's CDR3 is CASSESGRVGYTF. DNA for the CDR3: TGCGCCAGCAGTGAGTCCGGCAGGGTTGGCTACACCTTC.

V and J are TRBV4-1 and TRBJ1-2; TRBD1 matches at 9 bases. The CDR3 length is 17 residues. V trimming: 6 bases; J trimming: 7 bases; junction bases outside the gene matches: 18. Germline V gene data show CDR1 as MGHRA and CDR2 as YSYEKL. The CDR3 loop reads CASRLPPLPGQGGGYTF. CDR3 in DNA: TGCGCCAGCAGGCTACCTCCTCTACCGGGACAGGGAGGTGGCTACACCTTC.

This chain connects TRBV5-1 to TRBJ2-2; TRBD2 might be the D (6 bases). Germline assignment: CDR1 SGHRS and CDR2 YFSETQ. The V end lost 0 bases, the J end lost 7 bases, and 16 bases lay between the germline ends. The CDR3 covers 16 residues. CDR3 DNA: TGCGCCAGCAGCTTGGTGCCAAGCGGGTCAAACGGGGAGCTGTTTTTT. It specifies CASSLVPSGSNGELFF.

This clone was found a few times. The gene calls are TRBV13 and TRBJ2-2; D unclear. This CDR3 is built from 13 residues. The V gene's germline CDR1 is PRHDT and CDR2 FYEKMQ (reference sequence). V was cut by 2 bases and J by 4 bases, with 5 bases left in between. CDR3 DNA sequence: TGTGCCAGCAGCTTAACTACCACCGGGGAGCTGTTTTTT. This codes for CASSLTTTGELFF.

The V gene is TRBV27, the J gene TRBJ2-4; 7 positions match TRBD1. Germline V gives CDR1 MNHEY, CDR2 SMNVEV (reference sequence). The J segment lost 6 bases and the V segment lost 3 bases, leaving 5 bases of the junction unmatched. This CDR3 has 14 residues. The CDR3 region has the DNA TGTGCCAGCAGTTTTGCAAAGGGGGCAAACATTCAGTACTTC. Translating gives CASSFAKGANIQYF.

V is TRBV7-8 and J is TRBJ1-2; TRBD1 matches 9 bases. The germline V gene encodes CDR1 SGHVS and CDR2 FQNEAQ. V shed 3 bases and J 5 bases; nucleotides not matched to a gene: 10. The CDR3 runs to 16 residues. This CDR3 is CASSFRTGGTLYGYTF. The CDR3 bases are TGTGCCAGCAGCTTCAGAACAGGGGGCACCCTTTATGGCTACACCTTC.

The chain recombines TRBV5-1 with TRBJ1-2; D unresolved. CDR1 SGHRS and CDR2 YFSETQ come from the germline V gene. This CDR3 is 12 amino acids long. V lost 5 bases to trimming and J lost 4 bases, with 9 bases between them. For the CDR3, the DNA is TGCGCCAGCAGTCGGGTCAGCTATGGCTACACCTTC. This encodes CASSRVSYGYTF.

This clone has only a few counts. The chain has TRBV2 and TRBJ1-5; 10 nucleotides match TRBD1. V dropped 6 bases and J dropped 7; count of bases not matched to a gene: 3. The CDR3 totals 13 residues. Germline lookup yields CDR1 SNHLY and CDR2 FYNNEI. The CDR3 DNA is TGTGCCAGCAGGGGGACAGGGGTCCAGCCCCAGCATTTT. Translation: CASRGTGVQPQHF.

The chain is built from TRBV27 and TRBJ1-5; possible D gene TRBD1, 5 bases. V gave up 6 bases and J gave up 3 bases, with 21 bases separating them. Looked up from germline, CDR1 is MNHEY and CDR2 is SMNVEV (reference sequence). The CDR3 consists of 17 residues. The CDR3 bases are TGTGCCAGCAGCCCCCGGGGGAGGGTTGAGACCAATCAGCCCCAGCATTTT. It codes for CASSPRGRVETNQPQHF.

V gene TRBV5-6 combines with J gene TRBJ1-2; D call uncertain. Germline V gene sequence: CDR1 SGHDT, CDR2 YYEEEE. The V gene lost 0 bases and the J gene lost 12 bases, with 12 bases spanning the gap. This CDR3 spans 12 amino acids. In DNA, the CDR3 is TGTGCCAGCAGCTTGGTGAGGAGTTACCACACCTTC. Translating it yields CASSLVRSYHTF.

This clone was counted only a few times. The V gene is TRBV5-5, the J gene TRBJ1-1, with a possible D match to TRBD1 (6 bases). The CDR3 has 19 residues. Per the germline V gene, CDR1 is SGHKS and CDR2 is YYEKEE (reference sequence). Between the trimmed V and J ends, which lost 1 base and 3 bases, there was a span of 25 bases. The CDR3 loop is CASSLRWGQGSGFDTEAFF. The CDR3 DNA follows: TGTGCCAGCAGCTTGCGGTGGGGGCAGGGCTCGGGCTTCGACACTGAAGCTTTCTTT.

The V call is TRBV6-5, the J call TRBJ2-7; D might be TRBD1 (6 bases). CDR1 and CDR2 (germline): MNHEY, SVGAGI. The CDR3 has 16 amino acids. Trimming stripped 0 bases from V and 2 bases from J, with 14 bases between. This CDR3 reads CASSYSGAQVPYEQYF. As DNA, the CDR3 is TGTGCCAGCAGTTACTCGGGGGCGCAGGTCCCCTACGAGCAGTACTTC.

This sequence joins TRBV5-8 and TRBJ2-3; 8 bases align to TRBD2. Per the germline V gene, CDR1 is SGHTS and CDR2 is YDEGEE. With V trimmed by 1 base and J by 2 bases, 12 bases remained unmatched. The CDR3 runs 18 residues. CDR3 amino acids: CASSLFRGGFGSTDTQYF. The CDR3 region has the DNA TGTGCCAGCAGCTTGTTTCGGGGGGGTTTCGGTTCCACAGATACGCAGTATTTT.

In nucleotides, the CDR3 is TGTGCCAGCAGTCTCGCGGGGGGGTATCAGCCCCAGCATTTT. Protein sequence: CASSLAGGYQPQHF. The chain combines TRBV7-3 with TRBJ1-5; D is perhaps TRBD1 (5 bases). This CDR3 contains 14 residues. Trimming removed 6 bases from V and 5 bases from J, with 14 bases in between. Looked up from germline, CDR1 is SGHTA and CDR2 is FQGTGA. The full variable domain, completed using reference TRBV7-3 and TRBJ1-5, is GAGVSQTPSNKVTEKGKYVELRCDPISGHTALYWYRQSLGQGPEFLIYFQGTGAADDSGLPNDRFFAVRPEGSVSTLKIQRTERGDSAVYLCASSLAGGYQPQHFGDGTRLSIL.